These T cell receptor beta chains were read from a single sample in a study of shared clonotypes between healthy human individuals. The data were produced by immunoSEQ multiplex PCR, yet TCRdb's version contains in-frame clones alone and is incomplete. This sample yields roughly 1,500,000 clones, of which about 98% are seen a single time; roughly 0.4% belongs to the top ten. The sequenced sample was naive CD4+ T cells sorted from blood. The receptors here all came from a man aged 25-40 years in good health. CDR3s include the opening cysteine and the closing phenylalanine or tryptophan. For some rows the clone size is stated as once, few or many, or as a class when expanded; others skip it.

abundance	v_gene	j_gene	CDR3aa
-	TRBV29-1	TRBJ1-3	CSVVRTGSDTIYF
-	TRBV2	TRBJ1-1	CASSEQGFNTEAFF
once	TRBV28	TRBJ2-7	CASGGAYEQYF
-	TRBV18	TRBJ2-6	CASSPRLGDAGANVLTF
-	TRBV5-1	TRBJ1-1	CASSLEMGTIAFF
-	TRBV5-4	TRBJ2-7	CASSFLGGMDEQYF
once	TRBV27	TRBJ1-2	CASRETGVSFGYTF
-	TRBV28	TRBJ2-7	CASSIAGQGAEEQYF
-	TRBV27	TRBJ1-2	CASSASGSNYGYTF
-	TRBV6-1	TRBJ2-1	CASSPGLVLGNEQFF
-	TRBV27	TRBJ2-1	CATRTSGRNEQFF
-	TRBV11-2	TRBJ2-1	CASSSRLVLEQFF
once	TRBV19	TRBJ2-6	CASSIDVRLISGANVLTF
-	TRBV4-1	TRBJ1-1	CASSQDPTGRGVNTEAFF
-	TRBV19	TRBJ2-4	CASSNDSAAKNIQYF
-	TRBV15	TRBJ2-1	CATSRPGQGNYNEQFF
-	TRBV10-2	TRBJ1-3	CASSDLLGTWVGNTIYF
-	TRBV30	TRBJ1-5	CAWSRQGGSNQPQHF
-	TRBV5-1	TRBJ2-2	CASSSRSNTGELFF
-	TRBV4-1	TRBJ2-3	CASSQDRVTHTQYF
-	TRBV14	TRBJ1-5	CASSQGINQPQHF
-	TRBV28	TRBJ2-7	CASSWGQHSYEQYF
-	TRBV19	TRBJ2-3	CASSIAASTPNTQYF
-	TRBV28	TRBJ2-7	CASRPTPSGSSEQYF
-	TRBV29-1	TRBJ2-2	CSVDISGNTGELFF
-	TRBV9	TRBJ2-2	CASSTGTSTVPTGELFF
-	TRBV19	TRBJ2-2	CASSIEGGELFF
-	TRBV7-2	TRBJ2-7	CASSFRFLAGVYEQYF
-	TRBV29-1	TRBJ2-7	CSVGGGSSYEQYF
-	TRBV2	TRBJ2-3	CASFQASDTQYF
-	TRBV7-9	TRBJ2-1	CASSPDLLVWDEQFF
-	TRBV28	TRBJ2-7	CASSSPQPGTYEQYF
-	TRBV10-2	TRBJ1-1	CASRGLLMNTEAFF
-	TRBV25-1	TRBJ2-7	CASSESGTNYEQYF
-	TRBV12-2	TRBJ2-7	CASRLVRRDPSGYSYEQYF
-	TRBV6-6	TRBJ2-3	CASNPGTDTQYF
-	TRBV6-1	TRBJ2-5	CASSEDPLGETQYF
-	TRBV5-1	TRBJ1-3	CASSALGGTGNTIYF
-	TRBV7-8	TRBJ1-5	CASSFGHSNQPQHF
-	TRBV19	TRBJ2-3	CASSAFGAGDPDTQYF
-	TRBV29-1	TRBJ1-2	CSVVGGRDPYGYTF
-	TRBV6-1	TRBJ2-1	CASVLDRGLFEQFF